This T cell receptor (beta chain) was recorded in a study of human T cells and chemical hapten exposure. Study-level information: All patients underwent weekly scalp dosing with diphenylcyclopropenone for the full roughly 25-week study. Per-sample TCR yield variability stemmed mainly from small pooled library volume differences.

This clonotype was seen a handful of times. Described time point: patch test 2, 6 weeks after DPC sensitization. This sample's treatment: therapeutic diphenylcyclopropenone sensitization with weekly scalp DPC. Donors, patients with alopecia ranging from 18 to 70 years old and judged suitable for DPC, provided samples. CDR3 size: 13 residues. V lost 10 bases to trimming and J lost 2 bases, with 15 bases between them. The germline gives CDR1 LNHDA, CDR2 SQIVND (reference sequence). TCRdb itself ran the RACE reads through MiXCR, one entry per CDR3 protein. The table has about 69,000 distinct CDR3 sequences, 10% seen once.

The receptor comes from a woman between 45 and 65 years old with alopecia areata. Some clones in this sample may be carry-over from other donors' samples. The sample in question was whole blood, obtained in connection with sensitization to the hapten diphenylcyclopropenone (DPC). The chain joins TRBV19 to TRBJ2-7, with a weak D call TRBD1 (7 bases). The CDR3 here is CATAGQTTYEQYF. CDR3 in DNA: TGTGCCACCGCGGGACAGACTACCTACGAGCAGTACTTC.